The clone carrying this T cell receptor (beta chain) was found a few times. Its antigen is currently unknown. The sample originates from a study of beta chain features in type 1 diabetes. The authors reverse transcribed all of the isolated RNA, so sequencing captured expressed TCRB transcripts. Only in-frame clones appear in the TCRdb table, and some are missing; sequencing was by immunoSEQ multiplex PCR. The sample includes some 640,000 clones, 11% to 15% of them seen just once. Broader study findings: Although PCR might favor shorter templates, it would do so equally in patients and controls. There was a moderate but significant shortening of TCRB CDR3s in all four CD4+ subsets of Type 1 diabetes patients.

The length of the CDR3 is 15 residues. Trimming removed 2 bases from V and 1 base from J; junction bases left unmatched: 4. CDR1 is SGDLS, CDR2 YYNGEE, per germline. The material sequenced was naive CD4+ T cells from blood. The chain carries TRBV9 and TRBJ2-5; 8 bases line up with TRBD1. This TCR derives from a man in his late teens or twenties with type 1 diabetes. The DNA of the CDR3 is TGTGCCAGCAGCGTGAGAGGGACAGGCCAAGAGACCCAGTACTTC. Protein sequence: CASSVRGTGQETQYF.